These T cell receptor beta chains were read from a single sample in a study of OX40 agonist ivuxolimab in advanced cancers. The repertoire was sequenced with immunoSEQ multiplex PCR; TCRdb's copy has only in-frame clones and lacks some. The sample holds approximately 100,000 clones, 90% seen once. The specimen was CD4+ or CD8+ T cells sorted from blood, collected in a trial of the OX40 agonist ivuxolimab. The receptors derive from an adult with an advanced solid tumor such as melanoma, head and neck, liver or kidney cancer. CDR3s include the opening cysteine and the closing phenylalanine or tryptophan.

CDR3 protein: CASTPWETQYF; V gene: TRBV2
CDR3 protein: CASSLDQGALSPLHF; V gene: TRBV11-2
CDR3 protein: CASSLSQANTGELFF; V gene: TRBV5-6
CDR3 protein: CASSQLMANTGELFF; V gene: TRBV4-1
CDR3 protein: CASSLGTSNEQFF; V gene: TRBV5-1
CDR3 protein: CASSQEGTDSGNTIYF; V gene: TRBV14
CDR3 protein: CASSASTSGSSYEQYF; V gene: TRBV6-1
CDR3 protein: CASSQGLAGTDTQYF; V gene: TRBV4-2
CDR3 protein: CASSPNTDTQYF; V gene: TRBV28
CDR3 protein: CASSFQGNTEAFF; V gene: TRBV6-6
CDR3 protein: CASSLEPPGQLNTGELFF; V gene: TRBV5-1
CDR3 protein: CASSLKASTGELFF; V gene: TRBV7-3
CDR3 protein: CASSSGSYEQYF; V gene: TRBV28
CDR3 protein: CASSYQGMTEQYF; V gene: TRBV6-5
CDR3 protein: CASIERGLTDTQYF; V gene: TRBV6-1
CDR3 protein: CASSLEGSGRRLGMEQFF; V gene: TRBV7-2
CDR3 protein: CASSFSASSYNEQFF; V gene: TRBV7-2
CDR3 protein: CASSPLRSSYNEQFF; V gene: TRBV18
CDR3 protein: CASSLASGRAGYNEQFF; V gene: TRBV7-9
CDR3 protein: CASSRTGTAAGNTIYF; V gene: TRBV7-2
CDR3 protein: CASSLPTSGSGYNEQFF; V gene: TRBV7-2
CDR3 protein: CASSFGQGRDEQYF; V gene: TRBV7-6
CDR3 protein: CASGVNYGYTF; V gene: TRBV28
CDR3 protein: CASSPAAGLLGEQYF; V gene: TRBV28
CDR3 protein: CASSPFPDTQYF; V gene: TRBV5-6
CDR3 protein: CASSLATGAGVSYEQYF; V gene: TRBV5-1
CDR3 protein: CASSEALPGTDTQYF; V gene: TRBV2
CDR3 protein: CASSFSGTALNEQFF; V gene: TRBV7-2
CDR3 protein: CASSSNGRGLDQETQYF; V gene: TRBV5-4
CDR3 protein: CASSLETGPPAEQYF; V gene: TRBV5-4
CDR3 protein: CASSVTGTGIYGYTF; V gene: TRBV9
CDR3 protein: CASSRSRGGGYTF; V gene: TRBV6-5
CDR3 protein: CASSHGTGIEYEQFF; V gene: TRBV11-2
CDR3 protein: CATSRARQGLKNEQFF; V gene: TRBV15
CDR3 protein: CASSLAEGLAGGGYEQYF; V gene: TRBV5-1
CDR3 protein: CASSLLAGGPGEQYF; V gene: TRBV19
CDR3 protein: CASSLSPRSTDTQYF; V gene: TRBV5-1
CDR3 protein: CASTTGGSHYEQYF; V gene: TRBV6-5
CDR3 protein: CASSSGLAGRYQETQYF; V gene: TRBV5-4
CDR3 protein: CASSFQDPYGYTF; V gene: TRBV2
CDR3 protein: CASRKDRGDEQYF; V gene: TRBV6-6
CDR3 protein: CSVRLESNEQFF; V gene: TRBV29-1
CDR3 protein: CASSQGTGGLDEQFF; V gene: TRBV7-9
CDR3 protein: CASGSTWLIYNEQFF; V gene: TRBV2
CDR3 protein: CASRQGRNYNEQFF; V gene: TRBV18
CDR3 protein: CASSLTLAGDEQYF; V gene: TRBV7-2
CDR3 protein: CASSAGGGYNEQFF; V gene: TRBV25-1
CDR3 protein: CASSQQGTYADTQYF; V gene: TRBV2
CDR3 protein: CASSLWVASYGYTF; V gene: TRBV5-4
CDR3 protein: CASSLVPLSGNTIYF; V gene: TRBV7-2
CDR3 protein: CSVRKGAIEAFF; V gene: TRBV29-1
CDR3 protein: CASSPAAAGLKTQYF; V gene: TRBV4-3
CDR3 protein: CASSPQYSEAFF; V gene: TRBV18
CDR3 protein: CASSLRVTSTDTQYF; V gene: TRBV7-8
CDR3 protein: CASSLRTTRGNEQYF; V gene: TRBV28
CDR3 protein: CASSFGERTEQFF; V gene: TRBV11-2
CDR3 protein: CSGGQLNTEAFF; V gene: TRBV29-1
CDR3 protein: CASSPPARGDTQYF; V gene: TRBV18
CDR3 protein: CASSLVAAPLHF; V gene: TRBV28
CDR3 protein: CASSTWQGSSTDTQYF; V gene: TRBV25-1